These 2 T cell receptor beta chains share one sample of origin, sequenced in a study of T cell responses to AZD1222 COVID-19 vaccine. The assay was immunoSEQ multiplex PCR, and TCRdb's table has in-frame clones only and misses some. The sample includes roughly 120,000 clones, roughly nine tenths of them seen just once. The sample consisted of peripheral blood, taken on day 0 of AZD1222 vaccination. The receptors were sampled from an adult in good health.

The J gene is TRBJ2-1, the V gene TRBV4-2; maybe TRBD2 (7 bases). The CDR3 covers 16 residues. Between the trimmed V and J ends, which lost 0 bases and 5 bases, there was a span of 14 bases. The germline CDR1 and CDR2 sequences are LGHNA and YNFKEQ. CDR3 bases: TGTGCCAGCAGCCAAGATCGGGGGGCTCTCCACAATGAGCAGTTCTTC. This sequence encodes CASSQDRGALHNEQFF.

The chain links TRBV5-6 to TRBJ2-1; D is unresolved. Germline CDR1 and CDR2: SGHDT and YYEEEE. The CDR3 contains 12 residues. V lost 0 bases and J 11 bases, leaving 9 bases between the germline ends. The CDR3 reads CASSLGPEKQFF. Here the CDR3 DNA reads TGTGCCAGCAGCTTGGGCCCAGAGAAGCAGTTCTTC.